The 6 T cell receptor beta chains in this list originate from one sample, sequenced in a study of T cell repertoires in cytomegalovirus infection. TCRdb independently ran MiXCR on the reads; one entry per CDR3 protein. This sample carries more than 250,000 distinct CDR3 sequences, about 13% of them seen once, and the ten largest clones take around 8.8%. The specimen sequenced was PBMCs. These receptors were taken from a human donor in good health (CMV status not recorded). Some clones in this sample may be carry-over from other donors' samples.

V usage is TRBV29-1 and J usage is TRBJ1-2; D is ambiguous. The CDR3 runs 13 residues. Germline loops: CDR1 SQVTM, CDR2 ANQGSEA. The V and J ends lost 4 bases and 4 bases respectively, with 13 bases between them. CDR3 DNA sequence: TGCAGCGTTGGGGAGGGTCTACTCTATGGCTACACCTTC. It encodes CSVGEGLLYGYTF. The complete variable domain, with remaining parts taken from reference TRBV29-1 and TRBJ1-2, reads SAVISQKPSRDICQRGTSLTIQCQVDSQVTMMFWYRQQPGQSLTLIATANQGSEATYESGFVIDKFPISRPNLTFSTLTVSNMSPEDSSIYLCSVGEGLLYGYTFGSGTRLTVV.

The V and J genes are TRBV27 and TRBJ2-1; 13 bases agree with TRBD2. Germline V gene sequence: CDR1 MNHEY, CDR2 SMNVEV (reference sequence). The CDR3 covers 18 residues. The J segment lost 2 bases and the V segment lost 3 bases, leaving 7 bases of the junction unmatched. CDR3 region: CASSLPTSGRFPYNEQFF. The CDR3 DNA sequence: TGTGCCAGCAGTTTGCCGACTAGCGGGAGGTTCCCCTACAATGAGCAGTTCTTC.

This clonotype was observed a few times. The rearrangement links TRBV11-2 to TRBJ1-1; a weak D match, TRBD1 (6 bases). CDR3 length: 13 residues. Per the germline V gene, CDR1 is SGHAT and CDR2 is FQNNGV. The ends were cut back, 1 base at V and 11 bases at J, with 14 bases in the middle. The CDR3 spells CASSLGKDSRAFF. In DNA form, the CDR3 reads TGTGCCAGCAGCTTAGGAAAGGACAGTCGTGCTTTCTTT.

This clonotype was seen at least ten times. The chain couples TRBV28 to TRBJ1-2; D call uncertain. The V end was cut by 3 bases, the J end by 4 bases, with 15 bases between. Germline V gene sequence: CDR1 MDHEN, CDR2 SYDVKM. This CDR3 has 15 residues. The CDR3 sequence is CASSLGAQGGYGYTF. The CDR3 DNA reads TGTGCCAGCAGTTTGGGAGCCCAAGGCGGCTATGGCTACACCTTC.

This clonotype showed up just a few times. This sequence joins TRBV20-1 and TRBJ2-3; 7 bases agree with TRBD2. CDR1 is DFQATT, CDR2 SNEGSKA, per germline (reference sequence). V was clipped by 3 bases and J by 5 bases; unmatched bases: 11. The CDR3 is 15 residues long. The CDR3 nucleotides read TGCAGTGCTAGTACGATTAGCGGGCAAGGAGATACGCAGTATTTT. It specifies CSASTISGQGDTQYF.

The chain uses TRBV12-3 or TRBV12-4 and TRBJ1-1; D is uncertain. V lost 2 bases, J lost 1 base, and 8 bases lay in between. The CDR3 is 14 residues long. CDR3 nucleotide sequence: TGTGCCAGCAGTTTAAAGCAGGCGAACACTGAAGCTTTCTTT. This sequence encodes CASSLKQANTEAFF.